This T cell receptor beta chain emerged from a study of early T cells in non-severe SARS-CoV-2 infection. Attachment of unique molecular identifiers was made to individual cDNA molecules. TCRdb re-analysed the 5' RACE reads in MiXCR, keeping a single row per CDR3 protein. The data contain about 22,000 distinct CDR3 sequences, 3.5% to 5% of them singletons. V dropped 0 bases and J dropped 7 bases, with 7 bases sitting between them. The CDR3 has 13 residues. Germline V gene lookup returns CDR1 LNHNV and CDR2 YYDKDF (reference sequence). The receptor comes from an adult who was a healthcare worker with PCR-confirmed SARS-CoV-2 infection or an uninfected control (not recorded which). The chain carries TRBV15 and TRBJ1-5, with D possibly matching TRBD1 (5 bases). The sequencing sample was made of whole blood. CDR3 region: CATSRDRGQPQHF. CDR3 DNA sequence: TGTGCCACCAGCAGAGATCGGGGCCAGCCCCAGCATTTT.